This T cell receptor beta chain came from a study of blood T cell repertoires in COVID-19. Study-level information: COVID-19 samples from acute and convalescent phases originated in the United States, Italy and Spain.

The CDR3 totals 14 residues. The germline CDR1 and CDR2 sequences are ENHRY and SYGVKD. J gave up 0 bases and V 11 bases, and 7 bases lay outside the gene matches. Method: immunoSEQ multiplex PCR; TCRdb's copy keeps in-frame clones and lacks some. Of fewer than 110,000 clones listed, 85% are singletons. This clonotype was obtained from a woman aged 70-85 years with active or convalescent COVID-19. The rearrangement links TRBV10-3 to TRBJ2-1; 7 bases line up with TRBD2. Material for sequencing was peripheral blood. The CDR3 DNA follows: TGTGCCGCCGGGGGAGGGTTCTCCTACAATGAGCAGTTCTTC. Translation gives CAAGGGFSYNEQFF.